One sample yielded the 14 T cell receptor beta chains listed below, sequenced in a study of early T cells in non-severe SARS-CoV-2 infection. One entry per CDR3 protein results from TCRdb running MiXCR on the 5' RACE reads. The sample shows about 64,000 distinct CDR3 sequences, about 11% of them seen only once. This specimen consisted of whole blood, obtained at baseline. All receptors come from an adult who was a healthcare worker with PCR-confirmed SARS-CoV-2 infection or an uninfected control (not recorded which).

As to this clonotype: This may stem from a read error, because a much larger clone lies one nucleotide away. CDR3 coding DNA: TGTGCCAGCAGCTTAGGGGAGGTCTATGGCTACACCTTC. The encoded protein is CASSLGEVYGYTF. The V call is TRBV11-2, the J call TRBJ1-2; D not certain. CDR1 is SGHAT, CDR2 FQNNGV, per germline. Trimming took 1 base from V and 4 from J, leaving 7 bases between them. The CDR3 consists of 13 residues. Supplemented by reference TRBV11-2 and TRBJ1-2, the full variable domain reads EAGVAQSPRYKIIEKRQSVAFWCNPISGHATLYWYQQILGQGPKLLIQFQNNGVVDDSQLPKDRFSAERLKGVDSTLKIQPAKLEDSAVYLCASSLGEVYGYTFGSGTRLTVV.

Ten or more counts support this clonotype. The CDR3 spells CSARRGNEQFF. The CDR3 nucleotides are TGCAGTGCTAGAAGGGGGAATGAGCAGTTCTTC. This chain links TRBV20-1 with TRBJ2-1, with D perhaps TRBD1 (6 bases). CDR1 is DFQATT, CDR2 SNEGSKA, per germline (reference sequence). V lost 2 bases and J 7 bases, leaving 6 bases between the germline ends. The CDR3 is 11 residues long.

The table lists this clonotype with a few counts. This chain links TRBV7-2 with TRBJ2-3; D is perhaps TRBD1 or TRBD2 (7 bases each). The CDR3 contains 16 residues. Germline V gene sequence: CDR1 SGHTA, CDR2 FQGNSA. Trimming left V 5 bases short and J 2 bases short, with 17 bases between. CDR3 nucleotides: TGTGCCAGCAGCCTACAGGGGAGGGGCTACACAGATACGCAGTATTTT. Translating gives CASSLQGRGYTDTQYF.

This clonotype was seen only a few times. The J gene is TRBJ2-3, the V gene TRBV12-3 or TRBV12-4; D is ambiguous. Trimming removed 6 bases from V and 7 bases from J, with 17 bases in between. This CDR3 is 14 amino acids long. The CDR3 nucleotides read TGTGCCAGCAGCCTCACTGGAAGAACTAATACGCAGTATTTT. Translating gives CASSLTGRTNTQYF.

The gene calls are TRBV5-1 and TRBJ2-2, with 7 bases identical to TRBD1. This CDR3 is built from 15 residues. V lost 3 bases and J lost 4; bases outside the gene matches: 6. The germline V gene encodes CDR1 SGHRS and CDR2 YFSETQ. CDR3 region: CASSSLTGSTGELFF. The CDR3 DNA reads TGCGCCAGCAGCTCCCTGACAGGGAGCACCGGGGAGCTGTTTTTT.

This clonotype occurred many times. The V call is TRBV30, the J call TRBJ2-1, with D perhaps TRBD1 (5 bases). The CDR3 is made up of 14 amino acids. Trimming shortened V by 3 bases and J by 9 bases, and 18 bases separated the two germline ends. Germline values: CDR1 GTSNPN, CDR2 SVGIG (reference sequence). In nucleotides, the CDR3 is TGTGCCTGGAGGGGGCCCTTTACCCTACCTGAGCAGTTCTTC. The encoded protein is CAWRGPFTLPEQFF.

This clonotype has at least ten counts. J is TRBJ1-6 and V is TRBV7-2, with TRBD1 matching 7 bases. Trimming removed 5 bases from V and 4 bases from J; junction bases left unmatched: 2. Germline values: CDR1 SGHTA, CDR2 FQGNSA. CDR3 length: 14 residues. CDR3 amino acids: CASSPGQYNSPLHF. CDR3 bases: TGTGCCAGCAGCCCGGGACAGTATAATTCACCCCTCCACTTT.

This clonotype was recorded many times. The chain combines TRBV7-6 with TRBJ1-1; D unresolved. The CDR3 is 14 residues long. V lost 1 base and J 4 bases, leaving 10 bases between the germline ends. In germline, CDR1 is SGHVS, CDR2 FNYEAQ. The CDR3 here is CASSLETGFTEAFF. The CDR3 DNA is TGTGCCAGCAGCTTAGAAACGGGTTTCACTGAAGCTTTCTTT.

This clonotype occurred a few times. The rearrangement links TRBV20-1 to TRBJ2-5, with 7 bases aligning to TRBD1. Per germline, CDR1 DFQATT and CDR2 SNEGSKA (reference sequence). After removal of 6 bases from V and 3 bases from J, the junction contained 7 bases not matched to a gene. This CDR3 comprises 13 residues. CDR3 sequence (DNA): TGCAGTGCCGAATCCGGGACAGAAGAGACCCAGTACTTC. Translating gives CSAESGTEETQYF.

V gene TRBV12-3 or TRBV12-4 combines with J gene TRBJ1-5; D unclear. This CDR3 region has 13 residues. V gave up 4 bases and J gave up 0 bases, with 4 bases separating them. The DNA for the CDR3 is TGTGCCAGCAGTTACAATAGCAATCAGCCCCAGCATTTT. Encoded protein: CASSYNSNQPQHF.

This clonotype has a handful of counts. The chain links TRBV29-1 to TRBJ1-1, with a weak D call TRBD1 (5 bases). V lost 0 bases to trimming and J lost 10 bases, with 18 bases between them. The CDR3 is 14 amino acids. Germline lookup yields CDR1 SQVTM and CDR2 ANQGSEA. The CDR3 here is CSVEDRVGPGGAFF. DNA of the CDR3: TGCAGCGTTGAAGATCGTGTGGGACCGGGTGGAGCTTTCTTT.

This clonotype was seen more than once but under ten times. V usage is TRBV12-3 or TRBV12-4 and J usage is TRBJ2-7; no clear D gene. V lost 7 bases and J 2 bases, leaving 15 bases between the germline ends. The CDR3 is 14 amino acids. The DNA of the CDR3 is TGTGCCAGCACCTACACACGTAGGACCTACGAGCAGTACTTC. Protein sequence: CASTYTRRTYEQYF.

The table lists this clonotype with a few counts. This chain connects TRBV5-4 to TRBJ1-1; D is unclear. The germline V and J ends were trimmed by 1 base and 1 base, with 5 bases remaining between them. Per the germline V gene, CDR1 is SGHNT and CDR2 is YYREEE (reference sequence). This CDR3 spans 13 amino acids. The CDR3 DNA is TGTGCCAGCAGCTTGCCGCCGAACACTGAAGCTTTCTTT. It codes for CASSLPPNTEAFF.

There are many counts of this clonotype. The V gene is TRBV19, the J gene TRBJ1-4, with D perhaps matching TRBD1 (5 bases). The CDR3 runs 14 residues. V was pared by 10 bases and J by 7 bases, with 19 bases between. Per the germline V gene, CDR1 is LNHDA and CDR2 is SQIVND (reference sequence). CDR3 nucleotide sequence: TGTGCCACCAGCTCAGGGCAAGAAAGTGAAAAACTGTTTTTT. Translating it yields CATSSGQESEKLFF.